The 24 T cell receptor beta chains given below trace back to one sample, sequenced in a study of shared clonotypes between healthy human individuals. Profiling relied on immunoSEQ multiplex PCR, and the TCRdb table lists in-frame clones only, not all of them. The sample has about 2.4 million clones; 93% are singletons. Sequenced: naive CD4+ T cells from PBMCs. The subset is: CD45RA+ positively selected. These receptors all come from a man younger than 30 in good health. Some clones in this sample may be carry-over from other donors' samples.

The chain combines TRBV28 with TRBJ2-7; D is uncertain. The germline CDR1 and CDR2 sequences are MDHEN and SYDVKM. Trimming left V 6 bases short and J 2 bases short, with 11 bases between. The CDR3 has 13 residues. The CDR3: CASRVRSTYEQYF. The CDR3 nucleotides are TGTGCCAGCAGGGTCAGGTCTACCTACGAGCAGTACTTC.

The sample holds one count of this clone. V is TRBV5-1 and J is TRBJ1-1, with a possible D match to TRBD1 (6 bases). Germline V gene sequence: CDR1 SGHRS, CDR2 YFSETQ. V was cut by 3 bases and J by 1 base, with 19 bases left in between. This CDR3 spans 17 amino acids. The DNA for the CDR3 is TGCGCCAGCAGCTCACCTAACCGGGACACCCAGAACACTGAAGCTTTCTTT. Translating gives CASSSPNRDTQNTEAFF.

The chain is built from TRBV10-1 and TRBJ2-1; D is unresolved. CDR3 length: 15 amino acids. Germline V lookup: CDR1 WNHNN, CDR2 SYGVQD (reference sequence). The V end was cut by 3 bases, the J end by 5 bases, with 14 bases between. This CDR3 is CASSDSRFLDNEQFF. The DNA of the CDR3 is TGCGCCAGCAGTGATTCTCGGTTTTTGGACAATGAGCAGTTCTTC.

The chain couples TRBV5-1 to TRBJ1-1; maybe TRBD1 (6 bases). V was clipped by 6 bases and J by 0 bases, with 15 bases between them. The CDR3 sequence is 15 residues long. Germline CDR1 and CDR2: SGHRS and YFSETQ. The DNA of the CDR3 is TGCGCCAGCACAGGGGATGTTGGTATGAACACTGAAGCTTTCTTT. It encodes CASTGDVGMNTEAFF.

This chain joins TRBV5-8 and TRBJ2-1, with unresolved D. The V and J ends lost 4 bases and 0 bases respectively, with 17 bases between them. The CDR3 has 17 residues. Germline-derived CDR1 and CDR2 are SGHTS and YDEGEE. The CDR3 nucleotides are TGTGCCAGCAGCAACTTACTGGACCCGGACTCCTACAATGAGCAGTTCTTC. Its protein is CASSNLLDPDSYNEQFF.

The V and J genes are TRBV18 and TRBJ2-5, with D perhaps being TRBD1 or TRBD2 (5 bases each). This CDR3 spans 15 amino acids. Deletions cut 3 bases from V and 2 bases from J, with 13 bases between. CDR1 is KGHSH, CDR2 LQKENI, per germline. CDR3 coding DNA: TGTGCCAGCTCACCTGCAGGGAGATGGCAAGAGACCCAGTACTTC. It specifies CASSPAGRWQETQYF.

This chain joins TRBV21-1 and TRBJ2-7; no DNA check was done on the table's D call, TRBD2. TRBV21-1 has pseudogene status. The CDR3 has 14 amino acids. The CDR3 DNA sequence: TGTGCCAGCACCAAGGGACTGGAACCCTACGAGCAGTACTTC. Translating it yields CASTKGLEPYEQYF.

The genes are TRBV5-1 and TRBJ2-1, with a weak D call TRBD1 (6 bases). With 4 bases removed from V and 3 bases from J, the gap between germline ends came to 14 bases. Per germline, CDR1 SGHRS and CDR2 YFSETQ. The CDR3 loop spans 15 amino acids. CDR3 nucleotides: TGCGCCAGCAGCACCGAAGGGGGTTACTACAATGAGCAGTTCTTC. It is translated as CASSTEGGYYNEQFF.

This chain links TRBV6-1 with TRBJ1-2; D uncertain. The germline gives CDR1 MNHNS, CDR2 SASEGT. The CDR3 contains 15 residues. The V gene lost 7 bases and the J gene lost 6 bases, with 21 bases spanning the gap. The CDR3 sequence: CASTKGSGQIHGYTF. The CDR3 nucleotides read TGTGCCAGCACTAAAGGGAGTGGGCAGATCCATGGCTACACCTTC.

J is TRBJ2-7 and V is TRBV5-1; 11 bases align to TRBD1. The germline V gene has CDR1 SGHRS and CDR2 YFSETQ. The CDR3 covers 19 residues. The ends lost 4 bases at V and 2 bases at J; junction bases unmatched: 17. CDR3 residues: CASSRIRRTGGSTPYEQYF. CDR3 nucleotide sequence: TGCGCCAGCAGCCGAATCCGGCGGACAGGGGGCTCTACCCCCTACGAGCAGTACTTC. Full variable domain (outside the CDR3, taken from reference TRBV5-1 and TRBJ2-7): KAGVTQTPRYLIKTRGQQVTLSCSPISGHRSVSWYQQTPGQGLQFLFEYFSETQRNKGNFPGRFSGRQFSNSRSEMNVSTLELGDSALYLCASSRIRRTGGSTPYEQYFGPGTRLTVT.

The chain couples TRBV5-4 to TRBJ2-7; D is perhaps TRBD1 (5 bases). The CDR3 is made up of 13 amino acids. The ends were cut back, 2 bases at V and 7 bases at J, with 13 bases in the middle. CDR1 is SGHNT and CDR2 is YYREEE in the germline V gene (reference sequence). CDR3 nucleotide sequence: TGTGCCAGCAGCTTTATCTCCTCAGGGGAGCAGTACTTC. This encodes CASSFISSGEQYF.

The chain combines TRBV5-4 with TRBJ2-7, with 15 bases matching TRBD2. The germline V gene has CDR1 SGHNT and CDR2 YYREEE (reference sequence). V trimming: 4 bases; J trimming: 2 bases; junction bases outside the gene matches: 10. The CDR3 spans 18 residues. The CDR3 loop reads CASSGQPGLAGGTYEQYF. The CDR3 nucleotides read TGTGCCAGCAGCGGACAACCGGGACTAGCGGGAGGCACCTACGAGCAGTACTTC.

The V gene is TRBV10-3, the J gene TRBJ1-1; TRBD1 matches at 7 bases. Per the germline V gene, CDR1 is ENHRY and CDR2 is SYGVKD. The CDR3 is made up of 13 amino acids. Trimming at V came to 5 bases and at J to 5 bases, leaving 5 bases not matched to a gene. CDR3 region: CAISQTGITEAFF. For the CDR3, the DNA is TGTGCCATCAGTCAGACAGGGATAACTGAAGCTTTCTTT.

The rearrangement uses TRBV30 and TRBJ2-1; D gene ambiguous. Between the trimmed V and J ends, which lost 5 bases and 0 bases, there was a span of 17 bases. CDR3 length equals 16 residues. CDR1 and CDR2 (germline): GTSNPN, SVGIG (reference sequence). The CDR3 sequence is CAWADDFRSSYNEQFF. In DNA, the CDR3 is TGTGCCTGGGCAGATGACTTCCGCAGCTCCTACAATGAGCAGTTCTTC.

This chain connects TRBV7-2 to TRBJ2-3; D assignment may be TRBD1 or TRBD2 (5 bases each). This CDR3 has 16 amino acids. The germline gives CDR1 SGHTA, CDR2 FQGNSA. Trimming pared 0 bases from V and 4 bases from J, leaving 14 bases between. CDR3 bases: TGTGCCAGCAGCTTAGCGGGGGTAACAGTAGCAGATACGCAGTATTTT. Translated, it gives CASSLAGVTVADTQYF.

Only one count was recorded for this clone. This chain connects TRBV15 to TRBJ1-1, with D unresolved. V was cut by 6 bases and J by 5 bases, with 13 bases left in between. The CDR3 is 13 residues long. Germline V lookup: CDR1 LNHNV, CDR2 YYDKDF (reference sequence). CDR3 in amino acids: CATSPGVDTEAFF. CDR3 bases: TGTGCCACCAGTCCTGGGGTGGATACTGAAGCTTTCTTT.

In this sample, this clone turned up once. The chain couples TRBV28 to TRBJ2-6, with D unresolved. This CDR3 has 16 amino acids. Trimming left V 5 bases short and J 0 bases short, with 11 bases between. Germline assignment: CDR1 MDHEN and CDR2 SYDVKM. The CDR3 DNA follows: TGTGCCAGCAGTCCCTTACCCCCCTCTGGGGCCAACGTCCTGACTTTC. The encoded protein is CASSPLPPSGANVLTF.

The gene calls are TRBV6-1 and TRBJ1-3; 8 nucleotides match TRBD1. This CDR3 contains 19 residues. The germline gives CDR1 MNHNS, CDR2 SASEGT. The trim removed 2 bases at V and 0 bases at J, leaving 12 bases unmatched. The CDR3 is CASSESWGTGHSSGNTIYF. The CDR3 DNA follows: TGTGCCAGCAGTGAATCCTGGGGGACAGGACATTCCTCTGGAAACACCATATATTTT.

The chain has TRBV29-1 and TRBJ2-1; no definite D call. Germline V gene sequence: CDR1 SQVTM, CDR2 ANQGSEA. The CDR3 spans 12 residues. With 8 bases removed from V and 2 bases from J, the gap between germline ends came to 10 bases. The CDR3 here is CSLDMAYNEQFF. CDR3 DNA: TGCAGCCTCGACATGGCCTACAATGAGCAGTTCTTC.

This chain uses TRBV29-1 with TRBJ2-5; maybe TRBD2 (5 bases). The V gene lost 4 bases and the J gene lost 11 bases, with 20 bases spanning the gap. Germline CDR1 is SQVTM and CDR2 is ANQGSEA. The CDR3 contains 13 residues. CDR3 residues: CSVAADYPSVQYF. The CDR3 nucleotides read TGCAGCGTTGCGGCCGACTACCCTTCGGTGCAGTACTTC.

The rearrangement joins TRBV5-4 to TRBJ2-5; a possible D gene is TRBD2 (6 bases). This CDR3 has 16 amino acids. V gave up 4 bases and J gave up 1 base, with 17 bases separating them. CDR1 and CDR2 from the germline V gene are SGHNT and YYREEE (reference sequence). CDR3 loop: CASSTQTEGSQETQYF. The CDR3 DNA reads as TGTGCCAGCAGCACACAAACGGAGGGGTCCCAAGAGACCCAGTACTTC.

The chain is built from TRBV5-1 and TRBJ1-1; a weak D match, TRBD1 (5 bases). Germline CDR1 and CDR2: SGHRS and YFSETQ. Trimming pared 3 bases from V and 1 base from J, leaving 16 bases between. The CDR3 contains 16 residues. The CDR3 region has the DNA TGCGCCAGCAGCTCAAAGGTGGGGCTTCCGAACACTGAAGCTTTCTTT. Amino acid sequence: CASSSKVGLPNTEAFF. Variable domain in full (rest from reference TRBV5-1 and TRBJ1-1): KAGVTQTPRYLIKTRGQQVTLSCSPISGHRSVSWYQQTPGQGLQFLFEYFSETQRNKGNFPGRFSGRQFSNSRSEMNVSTLELGDSALYLCASSSKVGLPNTEAFFGQGTRLTVV.

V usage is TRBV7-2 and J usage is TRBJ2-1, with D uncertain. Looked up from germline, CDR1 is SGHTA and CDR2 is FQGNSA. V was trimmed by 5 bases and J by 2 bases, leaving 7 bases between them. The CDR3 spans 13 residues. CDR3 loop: CASSANPYNEQFF. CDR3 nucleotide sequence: TGTGCCAGCAGCGCCAACCCCTACAATGAGCAGTTCTTC.

The DNA of the CDR3 is TGTGCCAGCAGCCAATTAGGCAGCTCCTACAATGAGCAGTTCTTC. It codes for CASSQLGSSYNEQFF. The rearrangement uses TRBV14 and TRBJ2-1; unclear D gene. Trimming cost V 2 bases and J 0 bases, with 8 bases left between them. CDR3 length equals 15 residues. The germline V gene has CDR1 SGHDN and CDR2 FVKESK.